This TCR beta chain was sequenced in a study of cytomegalovirus exposure and HLA in healthy donors. Both 60 Vbeta primers and 13 Jbeta primers went into the PCR. This table comes from immunoSEQ multiplex PCR, and its TCRdb copy is limited to in-frame clones, with some not included. The table shows 90,000 to 120,000 clones, with 77% occurring only once. As concerns this clone: Antigen specificity is unknown.

Healthy bone marrow donors supplied every sample. Findings of the study overall: Among immune exposure information, only CMV serostatus was available. Later, an analysis found that common viral pathogens appeared to be linked with several of the most significant clusters.

Sample: PBMCs. This sequence originates from a male donor in good health and CMV-seronegative.

The CDR3 DNA follows: TGCGCCAGCAGCCAAGGGATTCTAGCGGGAGACTACAATGAGCAGTTCTTC. Amino acid sequence: CASSQGILAGDYNEQFF. The chain combines TRBV4-1 with TRBJ2-1, with 10 positions matching TRBD2. J gave up 3 bases and V 1 base, and 6 bases lay outside the gene matches. The CDR3 is 17 amino acids. Germline V CDR1 and CDR2: MGHRA, YSYEKL.